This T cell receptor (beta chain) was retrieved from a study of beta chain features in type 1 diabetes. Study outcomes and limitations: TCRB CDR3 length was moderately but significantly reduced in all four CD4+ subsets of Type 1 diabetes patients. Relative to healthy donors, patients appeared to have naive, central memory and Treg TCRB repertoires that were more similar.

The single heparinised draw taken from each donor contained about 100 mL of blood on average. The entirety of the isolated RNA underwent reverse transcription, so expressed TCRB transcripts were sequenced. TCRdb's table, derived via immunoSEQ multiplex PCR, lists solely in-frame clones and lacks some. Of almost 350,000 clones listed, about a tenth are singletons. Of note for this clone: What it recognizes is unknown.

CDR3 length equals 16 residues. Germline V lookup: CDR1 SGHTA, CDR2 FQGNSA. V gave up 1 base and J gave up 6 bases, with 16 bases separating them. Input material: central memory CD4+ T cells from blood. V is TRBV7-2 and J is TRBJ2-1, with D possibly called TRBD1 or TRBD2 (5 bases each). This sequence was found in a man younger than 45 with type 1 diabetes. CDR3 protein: CASSLGNRGGFNEQFF. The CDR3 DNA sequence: TGTGCCAGCAGCTTAGGAAACCGGGGCGGGTTCAATGAGCAGTTCTTC.